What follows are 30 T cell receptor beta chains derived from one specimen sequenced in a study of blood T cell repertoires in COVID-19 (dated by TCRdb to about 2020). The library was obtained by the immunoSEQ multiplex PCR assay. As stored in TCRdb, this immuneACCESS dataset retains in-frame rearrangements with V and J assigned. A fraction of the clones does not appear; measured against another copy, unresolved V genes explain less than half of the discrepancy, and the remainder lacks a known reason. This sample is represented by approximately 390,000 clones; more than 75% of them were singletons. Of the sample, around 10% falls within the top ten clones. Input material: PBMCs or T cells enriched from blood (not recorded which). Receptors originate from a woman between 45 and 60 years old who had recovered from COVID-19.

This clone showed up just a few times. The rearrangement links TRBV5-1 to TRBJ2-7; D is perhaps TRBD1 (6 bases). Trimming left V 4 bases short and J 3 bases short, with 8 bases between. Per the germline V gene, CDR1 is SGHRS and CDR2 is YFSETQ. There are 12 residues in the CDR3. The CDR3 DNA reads TGCGCCAGCAGCACGGACAGCTACGAGCAGTACTTC. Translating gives CASSTDSYEQYF.

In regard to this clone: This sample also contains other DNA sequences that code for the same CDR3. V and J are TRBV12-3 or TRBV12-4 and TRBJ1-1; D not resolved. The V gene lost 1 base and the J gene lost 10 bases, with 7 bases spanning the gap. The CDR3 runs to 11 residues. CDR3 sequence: CASSLGAGAFF. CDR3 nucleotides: TGTGCCAGCAGTTTAGGAGCGGGAGCTTTCTTT.

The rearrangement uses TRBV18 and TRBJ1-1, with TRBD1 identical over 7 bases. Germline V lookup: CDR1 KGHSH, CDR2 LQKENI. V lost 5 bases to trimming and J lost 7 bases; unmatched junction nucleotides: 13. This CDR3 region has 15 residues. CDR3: CASSSNPGQPYEAFF. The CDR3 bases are TGTGCCAGCTCATCGAACCCGGGACAGCCCTATGAAGCTTTCTTT.

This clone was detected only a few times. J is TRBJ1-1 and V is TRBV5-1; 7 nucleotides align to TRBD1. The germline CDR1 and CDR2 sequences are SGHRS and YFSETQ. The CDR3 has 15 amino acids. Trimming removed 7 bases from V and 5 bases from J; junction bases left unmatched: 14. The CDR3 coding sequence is TGCGCCAGCCCCAGGGACAGACCCAGGGAGACTGAAGCTTTCTTT. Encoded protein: CASPRDRPRETEAFF.

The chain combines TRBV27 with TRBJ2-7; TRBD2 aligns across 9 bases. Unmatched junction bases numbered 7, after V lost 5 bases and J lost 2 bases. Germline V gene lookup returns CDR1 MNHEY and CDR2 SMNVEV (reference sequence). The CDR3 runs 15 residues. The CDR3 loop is CASSLQRGAPYEQYF. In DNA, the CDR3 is TGTGCCAGCAGTCTACAGCGGGGGGCTCCCTACGAGCAGTACTTC.

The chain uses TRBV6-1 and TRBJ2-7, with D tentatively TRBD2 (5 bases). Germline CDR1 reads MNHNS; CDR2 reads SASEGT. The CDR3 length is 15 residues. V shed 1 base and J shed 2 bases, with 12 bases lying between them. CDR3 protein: CASSEGRLWAYEQYF. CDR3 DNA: TGTGCCAGCAGTGAAGGCAGACTATGGGCCTACGAGCAGTACTTC.

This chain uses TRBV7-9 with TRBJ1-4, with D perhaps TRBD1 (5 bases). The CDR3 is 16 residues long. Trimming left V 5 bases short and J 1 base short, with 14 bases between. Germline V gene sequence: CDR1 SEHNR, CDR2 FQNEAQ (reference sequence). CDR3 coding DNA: TGTGCCAGCAGCCCCGCCTCAAGGGGAACTAATGAAAAACTGTTTTTT. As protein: CASSPASRGTNEKLFF.

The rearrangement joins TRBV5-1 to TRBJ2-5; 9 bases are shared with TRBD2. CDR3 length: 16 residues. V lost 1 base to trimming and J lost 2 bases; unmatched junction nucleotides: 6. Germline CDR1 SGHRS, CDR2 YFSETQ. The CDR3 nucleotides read TGCGCCAGCAGCTTGTTTAGCGGGGGTTGGCAAGAGACCCAGTACTTC. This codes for CASSLFSGGWQETQYF.

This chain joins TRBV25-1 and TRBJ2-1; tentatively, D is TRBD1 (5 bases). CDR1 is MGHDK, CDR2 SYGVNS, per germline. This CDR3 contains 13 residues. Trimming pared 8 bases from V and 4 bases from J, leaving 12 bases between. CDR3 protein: CASQGQGYNEQFF. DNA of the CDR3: TGTGCCAGCCAGGGTCAGGGTTACAATGAGCAGTTCTTC. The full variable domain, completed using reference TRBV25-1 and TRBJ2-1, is EADIYQTPRYLVIGTGKKITLECSQTMGHDKMYWYQQDPGMELHLIHYSYGVNSTEKGDLSSESTVSRIRTEHFPLTLESARPSHTSQYLCASQGQGYNEQFFGPGTRLTVL.

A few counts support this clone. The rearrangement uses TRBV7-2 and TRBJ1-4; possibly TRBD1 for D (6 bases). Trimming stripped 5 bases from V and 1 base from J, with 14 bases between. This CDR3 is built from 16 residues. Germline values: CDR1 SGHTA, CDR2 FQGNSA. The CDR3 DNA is TGTGCCAGCAGCGCGGCAGGGGTTTTAACTAATGAAAAACTGTTTTTT. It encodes CASSAAGVLTNEKLFF. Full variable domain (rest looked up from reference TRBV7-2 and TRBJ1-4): GAGVSQSPSNKVTEKGKDVELRCDPISGHTALYWYRQSLGQGLEFLIYFQGNSAPDKSGLPSDRFSAERTGGSVSTLTIQRTQQEDSAVYLCASSAAGVLTNEKLFFGSGTQLSVL.

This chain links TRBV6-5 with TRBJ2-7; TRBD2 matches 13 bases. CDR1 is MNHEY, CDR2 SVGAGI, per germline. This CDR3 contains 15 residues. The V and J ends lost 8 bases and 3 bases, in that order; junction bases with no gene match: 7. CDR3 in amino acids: CASGELAGGLYEQYF. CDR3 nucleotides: TGTGCCAGCGGGGAACTAGCGGGGGGGCTCTACGAGCAGTACTTC.

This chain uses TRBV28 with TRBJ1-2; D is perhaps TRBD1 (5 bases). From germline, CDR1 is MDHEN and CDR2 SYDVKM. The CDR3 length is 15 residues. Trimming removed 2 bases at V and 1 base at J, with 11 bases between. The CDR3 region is CASSLTGGRNYGYTF. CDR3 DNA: TGTGCCAGCAGTTTAACCGGGGGTCGTAACTATGGCTACACCTTC.

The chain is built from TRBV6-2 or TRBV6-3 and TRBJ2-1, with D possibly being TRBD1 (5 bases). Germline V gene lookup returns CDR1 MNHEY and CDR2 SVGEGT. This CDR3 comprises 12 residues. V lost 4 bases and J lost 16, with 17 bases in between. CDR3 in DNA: TGTGCCAGCAGTTCGGACACTATCATAGGATTCTTC. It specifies CASSSDTIIGFF.

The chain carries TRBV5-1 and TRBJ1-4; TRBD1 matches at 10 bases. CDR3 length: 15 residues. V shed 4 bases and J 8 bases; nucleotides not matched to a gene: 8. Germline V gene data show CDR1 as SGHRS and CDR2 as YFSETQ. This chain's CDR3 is CASSTRQGAREKLFF. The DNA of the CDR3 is TGCGCCAGCAGCACGAGACAGGGGGCAAGAGAAAAACTGTTTTTT.

CDR3 amino acids: CASGWGDRDVTEAFF. CDR3 nucleotides: TGTGCTAGTGGTTGGGGGGACAGGGATGTCACTGAAGCTTTCTTT. This sequence joins TRBV12-5 and TRBJ1-1, with 9 bases lining up with TRBD1. In germline, CDR1 is LGHNT, CDR2 FRNRAP. This CDR3 has 15 residues. The V gene end was trimmed by 4 bases and the J gene end by 4 bases; junction bases not matched to a gene: 7.

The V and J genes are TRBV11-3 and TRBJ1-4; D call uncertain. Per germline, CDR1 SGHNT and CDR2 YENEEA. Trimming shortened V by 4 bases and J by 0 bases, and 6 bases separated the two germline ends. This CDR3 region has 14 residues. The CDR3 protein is CASSSGATNEKLFF. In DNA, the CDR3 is TGTGCCAGCAGCTCAGGTGCAACTAATGAAAAACTGTTTTTT.

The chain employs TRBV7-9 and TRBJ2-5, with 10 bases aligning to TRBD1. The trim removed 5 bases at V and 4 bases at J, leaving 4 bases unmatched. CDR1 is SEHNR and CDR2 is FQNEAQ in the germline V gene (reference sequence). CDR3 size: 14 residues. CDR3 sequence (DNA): TGTGCCAGCAGCGGACAGGGGGGATTAGAGACCCAGTACTTC. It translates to CASSGQGGLETQYF. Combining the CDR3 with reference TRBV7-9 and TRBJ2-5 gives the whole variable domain DTGVSQNPRHKITKRGQNVTFRCDPISEHNRLYWYRQTLGQGPEFLTYFQNEAQLEKSRLLSDRFSAERPKGSFSTLEIQRTEQGDSAMYLCASSGQGGLETQYFGPGTRLLVL.

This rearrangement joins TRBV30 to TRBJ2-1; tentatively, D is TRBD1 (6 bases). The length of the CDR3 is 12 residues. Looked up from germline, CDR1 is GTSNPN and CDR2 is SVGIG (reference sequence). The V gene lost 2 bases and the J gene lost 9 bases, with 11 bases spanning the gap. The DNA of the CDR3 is TGTGCCTGGAGTAGGGGGAGAGGTGAGCAGTTCTTC. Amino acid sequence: CAWSRGRGEQFF.

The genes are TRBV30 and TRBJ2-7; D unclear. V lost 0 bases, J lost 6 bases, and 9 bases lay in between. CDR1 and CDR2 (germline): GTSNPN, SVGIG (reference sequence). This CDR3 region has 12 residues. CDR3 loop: CAWSVPSLEQYF. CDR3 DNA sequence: TGTGCCTGGAGTGTACCGAGTCTCGAGCAGTACTTC.

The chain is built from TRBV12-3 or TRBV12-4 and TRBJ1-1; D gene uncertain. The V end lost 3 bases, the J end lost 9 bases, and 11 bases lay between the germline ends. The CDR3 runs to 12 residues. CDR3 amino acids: CASSFGVSQAFF. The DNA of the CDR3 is TGTGCCAGCAGTTTCGGGGTGTCCCAAGCTTTCTTT.

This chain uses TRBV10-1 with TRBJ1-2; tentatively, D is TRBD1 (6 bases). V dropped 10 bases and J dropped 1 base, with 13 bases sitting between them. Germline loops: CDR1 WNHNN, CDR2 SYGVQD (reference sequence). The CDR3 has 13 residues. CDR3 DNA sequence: TGCGCCAATAGACAGGAGATTAACTATGGCTACACCTTC. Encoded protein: CANRQEINYGYTF.

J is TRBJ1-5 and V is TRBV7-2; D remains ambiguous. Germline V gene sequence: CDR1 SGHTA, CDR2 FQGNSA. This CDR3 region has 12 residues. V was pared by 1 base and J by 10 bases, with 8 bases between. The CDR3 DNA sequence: TGTGCCAGCAGCTTAGAACATTACCCCCAGCATTTT. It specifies CASSLEHYPQHF.

The CDR3: CASRDIQGERTEAFF. DNA for the CDR3: TGTGCCAGCCGAGACATACAGGGAGAAAGAACTGAAGCTTTCTTT. The chain recombines TRBV2 with TRBJ1-1; TRBD1 might be the D (6 bases). The CDR3 contains 15 residues. With 8 bases removed from V and 5 bases from J, the gap between germline ends came to 21 bases. In germline, CDR1 is SNHLY, CDR2 FYNNEI.

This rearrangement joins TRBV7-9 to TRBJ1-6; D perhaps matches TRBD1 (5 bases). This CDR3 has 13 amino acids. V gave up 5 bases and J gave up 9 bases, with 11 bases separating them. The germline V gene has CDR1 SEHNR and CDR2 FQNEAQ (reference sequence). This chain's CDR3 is CASSQPGLSPLHF. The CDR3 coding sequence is TGTGCCAGCAGCCAACCAGGGCTTTCACCCCTCCACTTT.

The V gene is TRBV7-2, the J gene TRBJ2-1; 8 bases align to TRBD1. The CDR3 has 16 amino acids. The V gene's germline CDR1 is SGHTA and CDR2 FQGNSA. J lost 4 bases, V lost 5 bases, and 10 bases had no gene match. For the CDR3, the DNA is TGTGCCAGCAGCGACGGGCAGGGGGCTGCGTACAATGAGCAGTTCTTC. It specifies CASSDGQGAAYNEQFF. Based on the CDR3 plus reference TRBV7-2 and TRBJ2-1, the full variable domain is GAGVSQSPSNKVTEKGKDVELRCDPISGHTALYWYRQSLGQGLEFLIYFQGNSAPDKSGLPSDRFSAERTGGSVSTLTIQRTQQEDSAVYLCASSDGQGAAYNEQFFGPGTRLTVL.

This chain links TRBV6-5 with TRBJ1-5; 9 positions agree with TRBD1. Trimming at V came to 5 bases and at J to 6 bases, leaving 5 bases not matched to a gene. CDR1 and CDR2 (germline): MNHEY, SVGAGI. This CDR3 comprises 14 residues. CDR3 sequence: CASSPQGAGQPQHF. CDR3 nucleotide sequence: TGTGCCAGCAGTCCACAGGGGGCTGGTCAGCCCCAGCATTTT.

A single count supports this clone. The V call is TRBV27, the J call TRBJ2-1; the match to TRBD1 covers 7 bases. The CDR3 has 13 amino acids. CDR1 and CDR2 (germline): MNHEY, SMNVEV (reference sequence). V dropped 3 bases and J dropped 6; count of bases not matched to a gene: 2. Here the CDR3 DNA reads TGTGCCAGCAGTTTGGGACAGCTCAATGAGCAGTTCTTC. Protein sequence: CASSLGQLNEQFF.

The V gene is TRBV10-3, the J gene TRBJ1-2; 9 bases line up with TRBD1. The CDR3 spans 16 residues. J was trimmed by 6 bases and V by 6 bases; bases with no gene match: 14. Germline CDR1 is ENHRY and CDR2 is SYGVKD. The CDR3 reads CAISPGQGIPLNGYTF. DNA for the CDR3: TGTGCCATCAGCCCGGGACAGGGAATTCCATTGAATGGCTACACCTTC.

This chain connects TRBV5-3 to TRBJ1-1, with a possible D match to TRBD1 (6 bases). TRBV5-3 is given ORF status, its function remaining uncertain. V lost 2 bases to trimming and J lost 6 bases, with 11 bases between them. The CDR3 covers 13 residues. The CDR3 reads CARSFTGTPEAFF. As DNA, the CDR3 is TGTGCCAGAAGCTTCACAGGGACCCCTGAAGCTTTCTTT.

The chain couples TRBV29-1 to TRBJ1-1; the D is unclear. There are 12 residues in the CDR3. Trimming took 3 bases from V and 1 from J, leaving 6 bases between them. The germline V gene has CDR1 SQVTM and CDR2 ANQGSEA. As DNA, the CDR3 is TGCAGCGTTGACGGAGAGAACACTGAAGCTTTCTTT. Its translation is CSVDGENTEAFF.